A selection of T cell receptor beta chains follows, all from one sample in a study of post-analysis software for immune sequencing data. In TCRdb, the PCR reads were re-called with MiXCR into one record per CDR3 protein. The data show around 770,000 distinct CDR3 sequences, approximately 44% seen once. Sequencing input: blood. Receptors originate from a girl under 18 with multiple sclerosis. The CDR3 runs from the conserved cysteine through the conserved F or W. The D gene is left open where the match is weak. Where a row states a size, it is once, few, many or the class of an expanded clone; other rows omit it.

CDR3nt: TGTGCCAGCAGCTTAGAAGGGGGAAGGGCCCAGTACTTC; CDR3aa: CASSLEGGRAQYF; d_gene: NA; v_gene: TRBV7-9; j_gene: TRBJ2-5; abundance: few
CDR3nt: TGTGCCAGCAGTTACGGGACAGGGGACCAAGAGACCCAGTACTTC; CDR3aa: CASSYGTGDQETQYF; d_gene: TRBD1; v_gene: TRBV6-2/TRBV6-3; j_gene: TRBJ2-5; abundance: NA
CDR3nt: TGTGCCAGCAGCTTAATTCCTAGCGGGAGCTACCTAGATACGCAGTATTTT; CDR3aa: CASSLIPSGSYLDTQYF; d_gene: TRBD2; v_gene: TRBV7-9; j_gene: TRBJ2-3; abundance: few
CDR3nt: TGTGCCAGCAGTTCCGACCCGACAGGGATTGAGCAGTTCTTC; CDR3aa: CASSSDPTGIEQFF; d_gene: TRBD1; v_gene: TRBV27; j_gene: TRBJ2-1; abundance: NA
CDR3nt: TGTGCCAGCAGTTTTGGGACAATCTACGAGCAGTACTTC; CDR3aa: CASSFGTIYEQYF; d_gene: NA; v_gene: TRBV12-3/TRBV12-4; j_gene: TRBJ2-7; abundance: NA
CDR3nt: TGTGCCTACAAACAGGGCACCTACGAGCAGTACTTC; CDR3aa: CAYKQGTYEQYF; d_gene: NA; v_gene: TRBV30; j_gene: TRBJ2-7; abundance: NA
CDR3nt: TGCGCCAGCAGCCAAGAGACAGACTACAATGAGCAGTTCTTC; CDR3aa: CASSQETDYNEQFF; d_gene: NA; v_gene: TRBV4-1; j_gene: TRBJ2-1; abundance: NA
CDR3nt: TGTGCCAGCAGCCCTAGGACAGGGGGCAAACCAGGAGAGACCCAGTACTTC; CDR3aa: CASSPRTGGKPGETQYF; d_gene: TRBD1; v_gene: TRBV7-2; j_gene: TRBJ2-5; abundance: few
CDR3nt: TGTGCCAGCAGCTCCCTGGGGGAGGACTACGAGCAGTACTTC; CDR3aa: CASSSLGEDYEQYF; d_gene: NA; v_gene: TRBV5-6; j_gene: TRBJ2-7; abundance: NA
CDR3nt: TGCGCCAGCAGCCCAGACTCGAGCACAGATACGCAGTATTTT; CDR3aa: CASSPDSSTDTQYF; d_gene: NA; v_gene: TRBV5-1; j_gene: TRBJ2-3; abundance: many
CDR3nt: TGTGCCAGCAGCGTTGCTGGCTGGGAGACCCAGTACTTC; CDR3aa: CASSVAGWETQYF; d_gene: NA; v_gene: TRBV13; j_gene: TRBJ2-5; abundance: NA
CDR3nt: TGTGCCAGCAGTCGACAGGGGTTCGGCGAAAAACTGTTTTTT; CDR3aa: CASSRQGFGEKLFF; d_gene: TRBD1; v_gene: TRBV6-5; j_gene: TRBJ1-4; abundance: NA
CDR3nt: TGTGCCAGCAGTTTAGTGACAGGGGGAGAGCAGTACTTC; CDR3aa: CASSLVTGGEQYF; d_gene: TRBD1; v_gene: TRBV12-3/TRBV12-4; j_gene: TRBJ2-5; abundance: few
CDR3nt: TGCAGTGCTAGTTTGGGATCTGGGGCCAACGTCCTGACTTTC; CDR3aa: CSASLGSGANVLTF; d_gene: NA; v_gene: TRBV20-1; j_gene: TRBJ2-6; abundance: few
CDR3nt: TGTGCCAGCAGCCTAGTTTTCGTAAATGAGCAGTTCTTC; CDR3aa: CASSLVFVNEQFF; d_gene: NA; v_gene: TRBV6-2/TRBV6-3; j_gene: TRBJ2-1; abundance: NA
CDR3nt: TGTGCCAGCAGTTACCACGGGAGAAATGAAAAACTGTTTTTT; CDR3aa: CASSYHGRNEKLFF; d_gene: NA; v_gene: TRBV6-5; j_gene: TRBJ1-4; abundance: NA
CDR3nt: TGTGCCAGCACCTTGGGTAGGAGTGGCTACGAGCAGTACTTC; CDR3aa: CASTLGRSGYEQYF; d_gene: NA; v_gene: TRBV11-2; j_gene: TRBJ2-7; abundance: few
CDR3nt: TGTGCCAGCAGTTACTCGATCTGGGGTGATGAGCAGTTCTTC; CDR3aa: CASSYSIWGDEQFF; d_gene: NA; v_gene: TRBV6-5; j_gene: TRBJ2-1; abundance: NA
CDR3nt: TGTGCCAGCAGTGGAACAGGGGGGGACACTGAAGCTTTCTTT; CDR3aa: CASSGTGGDTEAFF; d_gene: TRBD1; v_gene: TRBV12-3/TRBV12-4; j_gene: TRBJ1-1; abundance: few
CDR3nt: TGTGCCAGTAGTATAGGCACTTCGAATCAGCCCCAGCATTTT; CDR3aa: CASSIGTSNQPQHF; d_gene: NA; v_gene: TRBV19; j_gene: TRBJ1-5; abundance: NA
CDR3nt: TGTGCCAGCAGCTGGGGGGTTGGACCCTACGAGCAGTACTTC; CDR3aa: CASSWGVGPYEQYF; d_gene: NA; v_gene: TRBV11-2; j_gene: TRBJ2-7; abundance: few
CDR3nt: TGCAGTGCTAGGGACGGTCGGACGGGGCGGCAGTACTTC; CDR3aa: CSARDGRTGRQYF; d_gene: NA; v_gene: TRBV20-1; j_gene: TRBJ2-7; abundance: NA
CDR3nt: TGTGCCAGCAGCCGAAGACGGGGGGACTCACCCCTCCACTTT; CDR3aa: CASSRRRGDSPLHF; d_gene: NA; v_gene: TRBV7-2; j_gene: TRBJ1-6; abundance: few
CDR3nt: TGTGCCAGCAGTCGTACGGCTAGCGGGAGAAACGAGCAGTACTTC; CDR3aa: CASSRTASGRNEQYF; d_gene: TRBD2; v_gene: TRBV27; j_gene: TRBJ2-7; abundance: NA
CDR3nt: TGCAGTGCTATAGAATACGGGGGCCCTCCCACAGATACGCAGTATTTT; CDR3aa: CSAIEYGGPPTDTQYF; d_gene: NA; v_gene: TRBV20-1; j_gene: TRBJ2-3; abundance: NA
CDR3nt: TGTGCCACCAGCAGCTTGGAAGGGTTCGAGTACAATGAGCAGTTCTTC; CDR3aa: CATSSLEGFEYNEQFF; d_gene: NA; v_gene: TRBV15; j_gene: TRBJ2-1; abundance: NA
CDR3nt: TGTGCCAGCAGGGATTTCCAGACTAGCGAAGAGACCCAGTACTTC; CDR3aa: CASRDFQTSEETQYF; d_gene: TRBD2; v_gene: TRBV2; j_gene: TRBJ2-5; abundance: NA
CDR3nt: TGCGCCAGCAGCTCCCATTTTGGAGAGCAGTACTTC; CDR3aa: CASSSHFGEQYF; d_gene: NA; v_gene: TRBV10-1; j_gene: TRBJ2-7; abundance: few
CDR3nt: TGCAGTGCTAAATCTAGCGGGAGGCCCTACAATGAGCAGTTCTTC; CDR3aa: CSAKSSGRPYNEQFF; d_gene: TRBD2; v_gene: TRBV20-1; j_gene: TRBJ2-1; abundance: NA
CDR3nt: TGTGCCAGCAGCCACAGGGGGCTACGGCTAGCGACCACCTACAATGAGCAGTTCTTC; CDR3aa: CASSHRGLRLATTYNEQFF; d_gene: TRBD1; v_gene: TRBV6-1; j_gene: TRBJ2-1; abundance: NA
CDR3nt: TGTGCCAGCAGCTTAGAAGGGGGCGGCTACACCTTC; CDR3aa: CASSLEGGGYTF; d_gene: TRBD1; v_gene: TRBV5-1; j_gene: TRBJ1-2; abundance: few
CDR3nt: TGTGCCAGCAGCTTACGGGACGGGGGACAGGAGACCCAGTACTTC; CDR3aa: CASSLRDGGQETQYF; d_gene: NA; v_gene: TRBV7-2; j_gene: TRBJ2-5; abundance: few